This TCR beta chain was documented in a study of blood T cell repertoires in COVID-19. Participant-given clinical history determined each cohort assignment. TCRdb's copy holds only in-frame clones and misses some; the assay was immunoSEQ multiplex PCR. Among about 270,000 clones listed, around 90% were seen once. Germline CDR1 reads SGHRS; CDR2 reads YFSETQ. This CDR3 is built from 14 residues. Losses at the gene ends were 3 bases for V and 8 bases for J; bases not matched to a gene: 3. This sequence joins TRBV5-1 and TRBJ1-4, with 11 positions matching TRBD1. The sequence derives from a woman in her forties or fifties who had recovered from COVID-19. The sequenced material came from PBMCs or T cells enriched from blood (not recorded which). The CDR3 loop reads CASSSGTGGEKLFF. The CDR3 DNA follows: TGCGCCAGCAGCTCCGGGACAGGGGGGGAAAAACTGTTTTTT.